This TCR beta chain emerged from a study of regulatory T cells in long-lasting Graves disease. About the research overall: More than 5 years of antithyroid drugs with positive TSH receptor antibodies defined persistent Graves' disease. Whole-study findings and limits: Sharing of public clonotypes was greater in persistent patients (2,741) than in new patients (almost 1,000).

With V trimmed by 3 bases and J by 1 base, 6 bases remained unmatched. The CDR3 runs 16 residues. Germline CDR1 LNHDA, CDR2 SQIVND (reference sequence). iRepertoire HTBI primers and Arm-PCR of CDR3 regions built TCR beta libraries. Using its own MiXCR run on the multiplex PCR reads, TCRdb lists one record per CDR3 protein. The repertoire holds more than 650,000 distinct CDR3 sequences, with about 32% as singletons. Documented time point: persistent/refractory GD, antithyroid drugs over 5 years with positive TRAb. Following extraction of RNA from PBMCs, that RNA was used to make the TCR library. About this clonotype itself: Its antigen remains unidentified.

Material: peripheral blood mononuclear cells (PBMCs), obtained when the disease was refractory, from a patient treated with antithyroid drugs. The rearrangement joins TRBV19 to TRBJ1-1, with 9 bases that match TRBD1. The TCR comes from a female donor with Graves disease. CDR3 amino acids: CASSIMTGGANTEAFF. The CDR3 bases are TGTGCCAGTAGTATTATGACAGGGGGTGCGAACACTGAAGCTTTCTTT.